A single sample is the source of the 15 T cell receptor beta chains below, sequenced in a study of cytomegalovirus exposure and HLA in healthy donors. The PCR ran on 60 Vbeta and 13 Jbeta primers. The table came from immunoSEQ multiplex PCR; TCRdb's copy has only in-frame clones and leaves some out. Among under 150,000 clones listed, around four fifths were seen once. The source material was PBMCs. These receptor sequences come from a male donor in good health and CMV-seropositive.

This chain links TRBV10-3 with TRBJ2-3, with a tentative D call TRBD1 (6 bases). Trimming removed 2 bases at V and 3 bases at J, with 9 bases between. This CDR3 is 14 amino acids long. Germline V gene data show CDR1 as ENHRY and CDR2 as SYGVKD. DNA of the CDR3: TGTGCCATCAGTGAGGGCAGGGGAACAGATACGCAGTATTTT. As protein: CAISEGRGTDTQYF.

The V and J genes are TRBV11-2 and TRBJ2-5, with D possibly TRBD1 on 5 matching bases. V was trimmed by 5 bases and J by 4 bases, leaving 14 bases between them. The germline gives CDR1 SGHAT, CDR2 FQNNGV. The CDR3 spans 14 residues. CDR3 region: CASSLGAEGETQYF. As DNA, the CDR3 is TGTGCCAGCAGCCTAGGGGCAGAAGGAGAGACCCAGTACTTC.

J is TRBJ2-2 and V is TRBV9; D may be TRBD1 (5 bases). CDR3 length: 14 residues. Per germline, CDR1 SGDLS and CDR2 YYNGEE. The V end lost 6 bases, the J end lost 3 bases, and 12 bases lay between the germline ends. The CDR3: CASTWGVDTGELFF. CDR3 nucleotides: TGTGCCAGCACATGGGGCGTCGACACCGGGGAGCTGTTTTTT.

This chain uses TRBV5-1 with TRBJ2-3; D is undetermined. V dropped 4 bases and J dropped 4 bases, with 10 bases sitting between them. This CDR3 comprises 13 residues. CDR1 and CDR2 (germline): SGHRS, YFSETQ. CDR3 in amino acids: CASSGPDSDTQYF. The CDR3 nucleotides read TGCGCCAGCAGCGGCCCCGATTCAGATACGCAGTATTTT.

The CDR3 sequence: CASSVEQGRSHEQFF. In DNA, the CDR3 is TGTGCCAGCAGCGTAGAACAGGGACGGTCCCATGAGCAGTTCTTC. The chain joins TRBV9 to TRBJ2-1; maybe TRBD1 (6 bases). Between the trimmed V and J ends, which lost 0 bases and 8 bases, there was a span of 15 bases. Per the germline V gene, CDR1 is SGDLS and CDR2 is YYNGEE. This CDR3 is built from 15 residues.

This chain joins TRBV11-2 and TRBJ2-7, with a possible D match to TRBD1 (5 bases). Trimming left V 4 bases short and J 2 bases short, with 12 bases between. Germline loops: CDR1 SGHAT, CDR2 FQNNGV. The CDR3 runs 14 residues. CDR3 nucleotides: TGTGCCAGCAGCTCGTCGACAGAGACCTACGAGCAGTACTTC. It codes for CASSSSTETYEQYF.

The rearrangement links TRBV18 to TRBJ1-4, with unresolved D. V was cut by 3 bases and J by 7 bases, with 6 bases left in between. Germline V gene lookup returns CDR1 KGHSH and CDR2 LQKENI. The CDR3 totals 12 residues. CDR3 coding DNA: TGTGCCAGCTCACCTGCAGGTGAAAAACTGTTTTTT. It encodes CASSPAGEKLFF.

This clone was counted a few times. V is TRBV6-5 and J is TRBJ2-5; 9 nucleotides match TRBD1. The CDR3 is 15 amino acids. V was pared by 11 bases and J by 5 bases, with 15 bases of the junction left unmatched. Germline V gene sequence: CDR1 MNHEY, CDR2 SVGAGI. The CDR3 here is CAGQGRGYTLETQYF. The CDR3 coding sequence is TGTGCCGGACAGGGGCGGGGGTACACGTTGGAGACCCAGTACTTC.

The CDR3 is CASSPPDTPYEQYF. As DNA, the CDR3 is TGTGCCAGCAGCCCCCCGGACACCCCCTACGAGCAGTACTTC. This sequence joins TRBV5-4 and TRBJ2-7, with D perhaps matching TRBD1 (5 bases). The germline gives CDR1 SGHNT, CDR2 YYREEE (reference sequence). V lost 4 bases and J lost 2, with 13 bases in between. CDR3 length: 14 residues.

CDR3 amino acids: CASTLDLNNEQFF. CDR3 DNA sequence: TGCGCCAGCACGCTAGATCTTAACAATGAGCAGTTCTTC. This chain links TRBV5-1 with TRBJ2-1; D not resolved. The CDR3 extends over 13 amino acids. Per germline, CDR1 SGHRS and CDR2 YFSETQ. V shed 6 bases and J shed 5 bases, with 12 bases lying between them.

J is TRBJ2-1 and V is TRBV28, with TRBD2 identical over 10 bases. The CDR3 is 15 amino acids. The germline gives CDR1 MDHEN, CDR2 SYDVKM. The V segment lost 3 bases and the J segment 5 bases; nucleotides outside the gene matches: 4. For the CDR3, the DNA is TGTGCCAGCAGTTTGTGGACTAGCGGAAACAATGAGCAGTTCTTC. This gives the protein CASSLWTSGNNEQFF.

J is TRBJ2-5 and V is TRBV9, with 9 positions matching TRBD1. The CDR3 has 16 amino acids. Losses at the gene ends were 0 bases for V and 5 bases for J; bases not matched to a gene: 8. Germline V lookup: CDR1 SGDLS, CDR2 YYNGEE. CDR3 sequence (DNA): TGTGCCAGCAGCGTAGAGGTACAGGGGGCAGGGGAGACCCAGTACTTC. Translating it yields CASSVEVQGAGETQYF.

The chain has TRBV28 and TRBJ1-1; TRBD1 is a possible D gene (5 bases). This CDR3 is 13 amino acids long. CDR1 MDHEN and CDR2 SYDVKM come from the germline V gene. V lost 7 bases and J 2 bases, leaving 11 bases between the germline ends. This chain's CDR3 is CASKTGFNTEAFF. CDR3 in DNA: TGTGCCAGCAAAACAGGTTTCAACACTGAAGCTTTCTTT.

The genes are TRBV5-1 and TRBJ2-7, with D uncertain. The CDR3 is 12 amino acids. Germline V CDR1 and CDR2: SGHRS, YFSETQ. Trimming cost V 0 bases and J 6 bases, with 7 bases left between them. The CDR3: CASSLESREQYF. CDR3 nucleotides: TGCGCCAGCAGCTTGGAATCTCGCGAGCAGTACTTC.

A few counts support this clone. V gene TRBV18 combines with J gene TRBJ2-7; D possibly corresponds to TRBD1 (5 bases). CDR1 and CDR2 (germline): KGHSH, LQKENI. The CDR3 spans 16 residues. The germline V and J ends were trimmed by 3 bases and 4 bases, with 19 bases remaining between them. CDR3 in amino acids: CASSPTDSLLTYEQYF. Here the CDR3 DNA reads TGTGCCAGCTCACCGACTGACAGTTTATTGACTTACGAGCAGTACTTC.